This is a list of T cell receptor beta chains from one sample in a study of vaccination effects on CD4 cells after COVID-19. The assay was immunoSEQ multiplex PCR, and TCRdb's table has in-frame clones only and misses some. The table lists 55,000 or so clones, roughly 70% of them singletons. These TCRs' antigens remain unknown. Source: CD4+ T cells from PBMCs cultured with SARS-CoV-2 spike peptides, taken before COVID-19 vaccination. These receptors were obtained from a human donor who received a COVID-19 vaccine. Both conserved end residues are part of each CDR3. The D gene is left open where the match is weak. Size tells how often a clone was seen (once, few, many) or the class of an expanded clone, and some rows leave it out.

D | size | J | V | CDR3 | DNA
TRBD2 | . | TRBJ2-3 | TRBV18 | CASSPRLAGPNTQYF | TGTGCCAGCTCACCACGGTTAGCGGGACCCAATACGCAGTATTTT
. | . | TRBJ1-1 | TRBV3-1/TRBV3-2 | CASSQWGRSTEAFF | TGTGCCAGCAGCCAATGGGGGCGGTCCACTGAAGCTTTCTTT
TRBD1 | few | TRBJ2-3 | TRBV5-1 | CASSLFGTGGTDTQYF | TGCGCCAGCAGCTTGTTCGGTACAGGGGGCACAGATACGCAGTATTTT
. | . | TRBJ2-7 | TRBV6-2/TRBV6-3 | CASIPPNSYEQYF | TGTGCCAGCATCCCCCCAAACTCCTACGAGCAGTACTTC
TRBD1 | . | TRBJ2-7 | TRBV7-2 | CASSLTGTGVREQYF | TGTGCCAGCAGCCTCACCGGGACAGGGGTTCGGGAGCAGTACTTC
TRBD1 | . | TRBJ2-4 | TRBV7-9 | CASSLEFRGKNIQYF | TGTGCCAGCAGCTTAGAATTCAGGGGGAAAAACATTCAGTACTTC
TRBD2 | once | TRBJ2-3 | TRBV7-2 | CASSLVSVAGARTDTQYF | TGTGCCAGCAGCTTAGTTTCGGTAGCGGGCGCCAGGACAGATACGCAGTATTTT
. | few | TRBJ1-5 | TRBV29-1 | CSAEQGWNQPQHF | TGCAGCGCTGAACAGGGCTGGAACCAGCCCCAGCATTTT
TRBD1 | few | TRBJ1-6 | TRBV3-1/TRBV3-2 | CASSQVCRGRDSPLHF | TGTGCCAGCAGCCAAGTTTGCAGGGGGAGGGATTCACCCCTCCACTTT
TRBD2 | . | TRBJ2-1 | TRBV5-1 | CASTLGPLAGNEQFF | TGCGCCAGCACGCTGGGGCCTCTAGCGGGGAATGAGCAGTTCTTC
TRBD1 | . | TRBJ1-6 | TRBV28 | CASSLAVTGGTTPLHF | TGTGCCAGCAGTTTGGCCGTGACAGGGGGGACAACACCCCTCCACTTT
TRBD1 | . | TRBJ2-3 | TRBV20-1 | CSASGRTGGTDTQYF | TGCAGTGCTAGTGGCCGGACAGGGGGCACAGATACGCAGTATTTT
. | . | TRBJ2-3 | TRBV6-1 | CASSESGIGTQYF | TGTGCCAGCAGTGAGTCGGGTATCGGTACGCAGTATTTT
TRBD2 | . | TRBJ2-7 | TRBV5-1 | CASSLAAGAAYEQYF | TGCGCCAGCAGCTTGGCGGCGGGAGCGGCCTACGAGCAGTACTTC
. | once | TRBJ1-2 | TRBV6-5 | CASSYSGQVYGYTF | TGTGCCAGCAGTTACTCGGGGCAGGTCTATGGCTACACCTTC
. | . | TRBJ1-1 | TRBV6-5 | CASSQGYTEAFF | TGTGCCAGCAGTCAGGGGTACACTGAAGCTTTCTTT
. | . | TRBJ1-2 | TRBV12-3/TRBV12-4 | CASSIGLYGYTF | TGTGCCAGCAGTATAGGACTTTATGGCTACACCTTC
. | . | TRBJ2-3 | TRBV4-1 | CASSQGTADTQYF | TGCGCCAGCAGCCAAGGGACGGCAGATACGCAGTATTTT
. | . | TRBJ2-1 | TRBV6-6 | CASSYSEANEQFF | TGTGCCAGCAGTTACTCGGAAGCCAATGAGCAGTTCTTC
. | . | TRBJ2-1 | TRBV9 | CASTTSGTNNEQFF | TGTGCCAGCACCACAAGCGGAACAAACAATGAGCAGTTCTTC
. | . | TRBJ1-1 | TRBV19 | CASSRGGLDTEAFF | TGTGCCAGCTCGAGAGGGGGGTTGGACACTGAAGCTTTCTTT
. | . | TRBJ2-3 | TRBV25-1 | CASSSGPSGDTQYF | TGTGCCAGCAGTTCGGGACCTTCGGGAGATACGCAGTATTTT
. | . | TRBJ2-3 | TRBV7-2 | CASILRGGTDTQYF | TGTGCCAGCATCCTCAGGGGGGGCACAGATACGCAGTATTTT
. | . | TRBJ1-2 | TRBV5-4 | CASSLRGGYGYTF | TGTGCCAGCAGCTTGAGAGGGGGTTATGGCTACACCTTC
. | . | TRBJ1-1 | TRBV30 | CAWREGLITEAFF | TGTGCCTGGAGGGAGGGATTGATCACTGAAGCTTTCTTT
. | . | TRBJ2-6 | TRBV3-1/TRBV3-2 | CASSQGTDHSGANVLTF | TGTGCCAGCAGCCAAGGGACAGACCACTCTGGGGCCAACGTCCTGACTTTC
. | . | TRBJ2-3 | TRBV4-2 | CASSQGAGPTDTQYF | TGTGCCAGCAGCCAAGGAGCGGGCCCCACAGATACGCAGTATTTT
. | . | TRBJ2-7 | TRBV5-6 | CASSLAVTYEQYF | TGTGCCAGCAGCTTGGCCGTGACCTACGAGCAGTACTTC
TRBD2 | once | TRBJ2-3 | TRBV2 | CASRNPSGGGGSDTQYF | TGTGCCAGCAGGAATCCTAGCGGGGGCGGGGGCTCAGATACGCAGTATTTT
. | . | TRBJ1-1 | TRBV18 | CASSPSGASNTEAFF | TGTGCCAGCTCACCATCAGGGGCCTCGAACACTGAAGCTTTCTTT
. | few | TRBJ2-3 | TRBV10-1 | CASSERHSVTDTQYF | TGCGCCAGCAGTGAGAGACACTCGGTAACAGATACGCAGTATTTT
. | . | TRBJ2-1 | TRBV30 | CAWSPQYNEQFF | TGTGCCTGGAGCCCCCAATATAATGAGCAGTTCTTC
TRBD1 | . | TRBJ2-5 | TRBV15 | CATSIDRGGETQYF | TGTGCCACCAGCATTGACAGGGGGGGTGAGACCCAGTACTTC
TRBD1 | . | TRBJ2-7 | TRBV2 | CASSEQDRGPYEQYF | TGTGCCAGCAGTGAACAGGACAGGGGGCCCTACGAGCAGTACTTC
. | . | TRBJ1-4 | TRBV19 | CASRRTGGGEKLFF | TGTGCCAGTAGGAGGACGGGGGGGGGCGAAAAACTGTTTTTT
. | . | TRBJ2-7 | TRBV19 | CASSAGAYEQYF | TGTGCCAGTAGTGCAGGGGCCTACGAGCAGTACTTC
TRBD2 | . | TRBJ2-7 | TRBV19 | CASRRLAGTYEQYF | TGTGCCAGTAGACGGCTAGCGGGAACCTACGAGCAGTACTTC
. | . | TRBJ2-2 | TRBV25-1 | CASSESGTVETGELFF | TGTGCCAGCAGTGAGTCAGGGACGGTCGAGACCGGGGAGCTGTTTTTT
. | . | TRBJ1-2 | TRBV28 | CASSLSAIYGYTF | TGTGCCAGCAGTTTATCAGCTATCTATGGCTACACCTTC
. | . | TRBJ2-1 | TRBV3-1/TRBV3-2 | CASASGFVRFNEQFF | TGTGCCAGCGCCTCAGGGTTCGTTCGCTTCAATGAGCAGTTCTTC
TRBD2 | . | TRBJ2-5 | TRBV28 | CASSLWGGSYQETQYF | TGTGCCAGCAGTTTATGGGGAGGGTCGTACCAAGAGACCCAGTACTTC
TRBD1 | . | TRBJ1-2 | TRBV7-2 | CASTRGQGAFGYTF | TGTGCCAGTACACGGGGCCAGGGGGCTTTTGGCTACACCTTC
TRBD1 | . | TRBJ1-1 | TRBV5-5 | CASSLGSGGTEAFF | TGTGCCAGCAGCTTGGGGTCAGGGGGTACTGAAGCTTTCTTT
. | . | TRBJ2-1 | TRBV20-1 | CSARVTHEQFF | TGCAGTGCTAGAGTGACTCATGAGCAGTTCTTC
TRBD1 | few | TRBJ1-5 | TRBV27 | CASSQQGRAPQHF | TGTGCCAGCAGCCAACAGGGGCGGGCGCCCCAGCATTTT
. | few | TRBJ2-1 | TRBV5-4 | CASSPLANQEQFF | TGTGCCAGCAGCCCCCTCGCCAACCAAGAGCAGTTCTTC
. | . | TRBJ2-7 | TRBV27 | CASSSWTKGKNYEQYF | TGTGCCAGCAGTTCTTGGACCAAGGGAAAAAACTACGAGCAGTACTTC
. | . | TRBJ2-3 | TRBV2 | CASKGLYTDTQYF | TGTGCCAGCAAAGGGTTGTACACAGATACGCAGTATTTT
TRBD2 | . | TRBJ2-1 | TRBV6-5 | CASRLGGSSYNEQFF | TGTGCCAGCCGGCTTGGCGGGAGTTCCTACAATGAGCAGTTCTTC
TRBD1 | few | TRBJ1-1 | TRBV30 | CATGGGTEAFF | TGTGCCACAGGGGGCGGCACTGAAGCTTTCTTT
. | . | TRBJ1-1 | TRBV14 | CASSRGVPGVMNTEAFF | TGTGCCAGCAGCCGGGGGGTACCAGGGGTTATGAACACTGAAGCTTTCTTT
TRBD2 | few | TRBJ2-1 | TRBV29-1 | CSVGTAGGTVF | TGCAGCGTTGGAACGGCGGGAGGGACGGTCTTC
. | once | TRBJ1-1 | TRBV30 | CAWRGGPYTEAFF | TGTGCCTGGAGGGGGGGCCCGTACACTGAAGCTTTCTTT
. | . | TRBJ2-4 | TRBV18 | CASSPPNRVLAKNIQYF | TGTGCCAGCTCACCCCCCAACAGGGTTCTAGCCAAAAACATTCAGTACTTC
. | once | TRBJ1-2 | TRBV19 | CASTGSPSSYGYTF | TGTGCCAGTACCGGGAGCCCAAGTTCCTATGGCTACACCTTC